One and the same sample provided the 14 T cell receptor beta chains below, sequenced in a study of Graves' ophthalmopathy and Graves' hyperthyroidism. The study amplified TCR beta CDR3 regions using RNA transcripts. Investigators did first-round RT-PCR with HTBI primers, then second-round multiplex PCR. From the multiplex PCR reads, TCRdb called clonotypes with MiXCR, one entry per CDR3 protein. The profile shows approximately 330,000 distinct CDR3 sequences, 17% of them singletons. Sequencing was carried out using peripheral blood. These receptors came from an adult man with Graves' ophthalmopathy.

The sample holds many counts of this clonotype. The J gene is TRBJ1-2, the V gene TRBV4-3; D ambiguous. The CDR3 totals 14 residues. The ends were cut back, 4 bases at V and 8 bases at J, with 17 bases in the middle. CDR1 is LGHNA and CDR2 is YSLEER in the germline V gene. The CDR3 region is CASSLDLGPGGYTF. The CDR3 DNA reads as TGCGCCAGCAGCCTGGACCTGGGCCCGGGCGGCTACACCTTC.

Many counts were recorded for this clonotype. The chain employs TRBV6-5 and TRBJ1-1; maybe TRBD1 (5 bases). This CDR3 is 14 amino acids long. Germline CDR1 reads MNHEY; CDR2 reads SVGAGI. The V and J ends lost 0 bases and 4 bases respectively, with 9 bases between them. DNA for the CDR3: TGTGCCAGCAGTTACTCTCCAGGGCCCACTGAAGCTTTCTTT. Translated: CASSYSPGPTEAFF.

As to this clonotype: Germline and junction disagree at one end, which may indicate a read error. The chain joins TRBV7-8 to TRBJ2-5, with 8 positions matching TRBD1. This CDR3 has 14 residues. In germline, CDR1 is SGHVS, CDR2 FQNEAQ. The CDR3 DNA reads TGCAGCGTCGACTTTGGACAGGGCGGAGAGACCCAGTACTTC. This encodes CSVDFGQGGETQYF. The full variable domain, its missing parts supplied by reference TRBV7-8 and TRBJ2-5, is GAGVSQSPRYKVAKRGQDVALRCDPISGHVSLFWYQQALGQGPEFLTYFQNEAQLDKSGLPSDRFFAERPEGSVSTLKIQRTQQEDSAVYLCSVDFGQGGETQYFGPGTRLLVL.

This clonotype was picked up many times. This chain connects TRBV12-3 or TRBV12-4 to TRBJ1-1; no firm D call. V dropped 0 bases and J dropped 8 bases, with 7 bases sitting between them. The CDR3 has 12 amino acids. The CDR3 DNA reads TGTGCCAGCAGTTTAGCAGTTCCCGAAGCTTTCTTT. Residues: CASSLAVPEAFF.

This clonotype was counted ten times or more. This chain joins TRBV6-1 and TRBJ1-2, with 7 bases fitting TRBD1. J gave up 8 bases and V 5 bases, and 5 bases lay outside the gene matches. The CDR3 spans 12 residues. Germline-derived CDR1 and CDR2 are MNHNS and SASEGT. The CDR3 loop is CASSKTGDGYTF. Here the CDR3 DNA reads TGTGCCAGCAGTAAAACAGGGGACGGCTACACCTTC.

This sequence joins TRBV6-5 and TRBJ2-4; D is uncertain. Trimming pared 8 bases from V and 3 bases from J, leaving 11 bases between. Germline assignment: CDR1 MNHEY and CDR2 SVGAGI. The CDR3 sequence is 13 residues long. The chain's CDR3 is CASLGTDKNIQYF. CDR3 sequence (DNA): TGTGCCAGCTTAGGTACAGACAAAAACATTCAGTACTTC.

This clonotype came up many times. The rearrangement links TRBV6-5 to TRBJ1-1; D is unclear. Germline CDR1 MNHEY, CDR2 SVGAGI. Deletions cut 0 bases from V and 4 bases from J, with 12 bases between. This CDR3 comprises 15 residues. In nucleotides, the CDR3 is TGTGCCAGCAGTTACTCGCGGGTCTTAAGCACTGAAGCTTTCTTT. As protein: CASSYSRVLSTEAFF.

This clonotype has ten or more counts. The chain couples TRBV20-1 to TRBJ2-7; D not certain. Germline-derived CDR1 and CDR2 are DFQATT and SNEGSKA (reference sequence). Trimming cost V 0 bases and J 2 bases, with 11 bases left between them. The CDR3 sequence is 14 residues long. The CDR3 nucleotides read TGCAGTGCTAGAGAAATAGGCTCCCCCTACGAGCAGTACTTC. It translates to CSAREIGSPYEQYF.

This clonotype was observed at least ten times. A read error may produce the germline difference seen at one junction end. V gene TRBV19 combines with J gene TRBJ1-1; TRBD1 might be the D (5 bases). Germline V gene data show CDR1 as LNHDA and CDR2 as SQIVND (reference sequence). This CDR3 comprises 11 residues. The CDR3 DNA reads as TGTGCCAGTGGGGGGAACGCTGAAGCTTTCTTT. It codes for CASGGNAEAFF. Full variable domain (outside the CDR3, taken from reference TRBV19 and TRBJ1-1): DGGITQSPKYLFRKEGQNVTLSCEQNLNHDAMYWYRQDPGQGLRLIYYSQIVNDFQKGDIAEGYSVSREKKESFPLTVTSAQKNPTAFYLCASGGNAEAFFGQGTRLTVV.

This clonotype was found many times. The rearrangement links TRBV7-2 to TRBJ2-5; D is unclear. The CDR3 covers 13 residues. V was cut by 7 bases and J by 4 bases, with 13 bases left in between. The germline V gene has CDR1 SGHTA and CDR2 FQGNSA. In DNA form, the CDR3 reads TGTGCCAGCACCCCACCAAAAGGAGAGACCCAGTACTTC. Translated, it gives CASTPPKGETQYF.

This clonotype was counted many times. The rearrangement links TRBV2 to TRBJ2-7; D is possibly TRBD2 (5 bases). The V and J ends lost 0 bases and 3 bases respectively, with 9 bases between them. This CDR3 has 14 amino acids. Germline V gene sequence: CDR1 SNHLY, CDR2 FYNNEI. The CDR3 sequence is CASSEALRGYEQYF. DNA for the CDR3: TGTGCCAGCAGTGAAGCGCTTCGGGGCTACGAGCAGTACTTC.

This clonotype appeared many times. The chain has TRBV6-5 and TRBJ2-7, with D uncertain. The CDR3 runs 15 residues. Germline CDR1 is MNHEY and CDR2 is SVGAGI. Trimming stripped 1 base from V and 2 bases from J, with 12 bases between. CDR3 loop: CASSYLHQKPYEQYF. CDR3 sequence (DNA): TGTGCCAGCAGTTACTTACACCAAAAACCCTACGAGCAGTACTTC.

This chain connects TRBV6-1 to TRBJ2-5, with TRBD2 identical over 7 bases. The V and J ends lost 10 bases and 3 bases, in that order; junction bases with no gene match: 5. Per the germline V gene, CDR1 is MNHNS and CDR2 is SASEGT. The CDR3 has 12 residues. This chain's CDR3 is CATRRGEETQYF. The CDR3 nucleotides read TGTGCCACCCGTCGGGGGGAAGAGACCCAGTACTTC.

The genes are TRBV11-2 and TRBJ2-7; TRBD2 matches 11 bases. After removal of 0 bases from V and 2 bases from J, the junction contained 3 bases not matched to a gene. Germline CDR1 and CDR2: SGHAT and FQNNGV. The CDR3 extends over 16 amino acids. CDR3: CASSLDWGLAAYEQYF. DNA for the CDR3: TGTGCCAGCAGCTTAGACTGGGGACTAGCGGCCTACGAGCAGTACTTC.